The 19 T cell receptor beta chains below come from one sample, sequenced in a study of blood T cell repertoires in COVID-19. Produced via immunoSEQ multiplex PCR; TCRdb's table is partial and in-frame only. Of about 71,000 clones in the sample, approximately 92% are singletons; the top ten hold 0.75% to 0.8%. Sequencing was done on a sample of peripheral blood. All receptors derive from a woman of 80 years or more with acute or convalescent COVID-19.

This rearrangement joins TRBV6-9 to TRBJ2-1; a possible D gene is TRBD2 (6 bases). The CDR3 spans 18 residues. Looked up from germline, CDR1 is MNHGY and CDR2 is SVAAGI. Between the trimmed V and J ends, which lost 4 bases and 0 bases, there was a span of 19 bases. The CDR3 DNA is TGTGCCAGCAGTTGGCCCACGCTGGTGGGGGGCTCCTACAATGAGCAGTTCTTC. This translates into CASSWPTLVGGSYNEQFF.

This clone was observed a few times. The rearrangement uses TRBV7-2 and TRBJ2-3; TRBD2 aligns across 12 bases. The CDR3 covers 14 residues. Germline V gene sequence: CDR1 SGHTA, CDR2 FQGNSA. The junction had 3 bases not matched to a gene; V was cut back by 5 bases and J by 6 bases. CDR3 in amino acids: CASSPGTSGDTQYF. CDR3 nucleotide sequence: TGTGCCAGCAGCCCAGGGACTAGCGGGGATACGCAGTATTTT.

The chain employs TRBV10-1 and TRBJ1-4; 8 bases align to TRBD1. Trimming at V came to 0 bases and at J to 7 bases, leaving 13 bases not matched to a gene. There are 18 residues in the CDR3. CDR1 and CDR2 (germline): WNHNN, SYGVQD (reference sequence). In DNA, the CDR3 is TGCGCCAGCAGTGAGTCCTCAGGGGGCGCAGATCACATTGAAAAACTGTTTTTT. Its translation: CASSESSGGADHIEKLFF.

CDR3 in amino acids: CASSPRPASMNTEAFF. The CDR3 bases are TGTGCCAGCTCACCCCGTCCTGCCAGTATGAACACTGAAGCTTTCTTT. J is TRBJ1-1 and V is TRBV18; no reliable D call. CDR3 length equals 16 residues. V was clipped by 3 bases and J by 0 bases, with 14 bases between them. CDR1 is KGHSH, CDR2 LQKENI, per germline.

V is TRBV7-2 and J is TRBJ2-3, with TRBD2 matching over 10 bases. The V and J ends lost 3 bases and 2 bases, in that order; junction bases with no gene match: 5. CDR1 is SGHTA and CDR2 is FQGNSA in the germline V gene. CDR3 length: 16 amino acids. CDR3 loop: CASSLALAGPTDTQYF. CDR3 nucleotides: TGTGCCAGCAGCTTGGCACTAGCGGGACCCACAGATACGCAGTATTTT.

The chain is built from TRBV13 and TRBJ1-2, with 7 bases lining up with TRBD1. Germline V gives CDR1 PRHDT, CDR2 FYEKMQ (reference sequence). The junction had 2 bases not matched to a gene; V was cut back by 5 bases and J by 2 bases. The CDR3 consists of 13 residues. As DNA, the CDR3 is TGTGCCAGCAGCCGGACAGGAAACTATGGCTACACCTTC. This gives the protein CASSRTGNYGYTF.

The chain is built from TRBV19 and TRBJ1-5; unclear D gene. The CDR3 totals 15 residues. CDR1 is LNHDA, CDR2 SQIVND, per germline (reference sequence). V lost 1 base and J lost 1, with 8 bases in between. CDR3 sequence reads: CASSIVQPSNQPQHF. The DNA of the CDR3 is TGTGCCAGTAGTATAGTACAGCCAAGCAATCAGCCCCAGCATTTT.

The J gene is TRBJ1-2, the V gene TRBV28, with D maybe TRBD1 (5 bases). Germline assignment: CDR1 MDHEN and CDR2 SYDVKM. The CDR3 is made up of 15 amino acids. Trimming removed 6 bases from V and 4 bases from J, with 18 bases in between. CDR3 coding DNA: TGTGCCAGCAGCTACTCCGGGGGACTGGGCTATGGCTACACCTTC. The encoded protein is CASSYSGGLGYGYTF.

The chain recombines TRBV3-1 (or the pseudogene TRBV3-2) with TRBJ2-1; 13 bases are a match to TRBD2. The CDR3 runs to 15 residues. Trimming at V came to 5 bases and at J to 8 bases, leaving 6 bases not matched to a gene. Germline-derived CDR1 and CDR2 are LGHDT and YNNKEL (reference sequence). For the CDR3, the DNA is TGTGCCAGCAGCACCCGGACTAGCGGGAGCGATGAGCAGTTCTTC. It codes for CASSTRTSGSDEQFF.

This chain uses TRBV10-3 with TRBJ1-2; perhaps TRBD1 as D (6 bases). CDR1 is ENHRY and CDR2 is SYGVKD in the germline V gene. V was clipped by 4 bases and J by 6 bases, with 12 bases between them. The length of the CDR3 is 13 residues. CDR3 in amino acids: CAISAETGNGYTF. As DNA, the CDR3 is TGTGCCATCAGTGCTGAGACAGGAAATGGCTACACCTTC.

The chain carries TRBV4-1 and TRBJ1-2; 7 bases map to TRBD1. CDR3 length equals 14 residues. Germline CDR1 and CDR2: MGHRA and YSYEKL. V shed 4 bases, J shed 0 bases, and the junction held 2 bases outside the gene matches. The CDR3 region is CASSRDRANYGYTF. CDR3 coding DNA: TGCGCCAGCAGCCGAGACAGGGCTAACTATGGCTACACCTTC.

The V gene is TRBV10-2, the J gene TRBJ1-5; 11 bases map to TRBD1. The length of the CDR3 is 14 residues. The trim removed 7 bases at V and 9 bases at J, leaving 8 bases unmatched. Germline-derived CDR1 and CDR2 are WSHSY and SAAADI. This chain's CDR3 is CASKGQGAPGPQHF. The DNA of the CDR3 is TGCGCCAGCAAAGGACAGGGGGCCCCAGGGCCCCAGCATTTT.

The rearrangement uses TRBV21-1 and TRBJ2-7; TRBD1 reflects the table's D call only, with no check against the DNA. TRBV21-1 is classified as a pseudogene. This CDR3 region has 16 residues. The CDR3 DNA is TGTGCCAGCAGCAAAAGGGGTAAATTTCGAACCTACGAGCAGTACTTC. It is translated as CASSKRGKFRTYEQYF.

The rearrangement links TRBV9 to TRBJ2-2; TRBD1 matches 10 bases. The CDR3 length is 14 residues. Germline values: CDR1 SGDLS, CDR2 YYNGEE. V lost 5 bases and J lost 5; bases outside the gene matches: 3. CDR3: CASRPGQGTGELFF. As DNA, the CDR3 is TGTGCCAGCAGACCGGGACAGGGGACCGGGGAGCTGTTTTTT.

This clone was counted a single time. V and J are TRBV28 and TRBJ1-2, with 7 bases identical to TRBD1. Germline-derived CDR1 and CDR2 are MDHEN and SYDVKM. Trimming cost V 11 bases and J 7 bases; bases outside gene matches: 7. The CDR3 has 11 amino acids. As DNA, the CDR3 is TGTGCCTCAAGGGGGCCTGGTGGCTACACCTTC. Translating it yields CASRGPGGYTF.

A note on this clone: One junction end disagrees with the germline gene, perhaps due to a read error. V is TRBV7-2 and J is TRBJ2-7, with 7 bases aligning to TRBD2. Per germline, CDR1 SGHTA and CDR2 FQGNSA. The CDR3 has 14 amino acids. CDR3 nucleotides: TGTGCCAGCAGCTTAGATAGCGTAGGGAGGGCCCTAATCTTC. Translated: CASSLDSVGRALIF.

V and J are TRBV11-2 and TRBJ2-7; 8 bases match TRBD2. Germline V gene sequence: CDR1 SGHAT, CDR2 FQNNGV. The CDR3 has 15 amino acids. Trimming cost V 5 bases and J 9 bases; bases outside gene matches: 15. The CDR3 nucleotides read TGTGCCAGCAGCAGCAGCTTAGCGGGGCAGGGTAGGCAGTACTTC. As protein: CASSSSLAGQGRQYF.

The rearrangement uses TRBV5-4 and TRBJ1-6; D might be TRBD1 (6 bases). Per the germline V gene, CDR1 is SGHNT and CDR2 is YYREEE (reference sequence). Trimming shortened V by 5 bases and J by 3 bases, and 9 bases separated the two germline ends. The CDR3 sequence is 14 residues long. The CDR3 reads CASRSGDYNSPLHF. The CDR3 nucleotides read TGTGCCAGCAGATCAGGGGACTATAATTCACCCCTCCACTTT.

The chain links TRBV3-1 (or the pseudogene TRBV3-2) to TRBJ1-2; the D is unclear. The CDR3 covers 13 residues. Germline CDR1 LGHDT, CDR2 YNNKEL (reference sequence). The germline V and J ends were trimmed by 1 base and 8 bases, with 11 bases remaining between them. The CDR3 protein is CASSQGLAVGYTF. In DNA form, the CDR3 reads TGTGCCAGCAGCCAAGGGCTAGCTGTGGGCTACACCTTC.